Here is one T cell receptor beta chain with its context. Its antigen is still unknown. The data derive from a study of cytomegalovirus exposure and HLA in healthy donors. Regarding the study as a whole: The listing of roughly 160 TCR beta chains classed them as cytomegalovirus-associated.

The protocol was immunoSEQ multiplex PCR, while the TCRdb copy is restricted to in-frame clones and leaves out a portion. The sample carries approximately 170,000 clones, about 89% recorded once. The donors were in the approximately 110-subject validation cohort; that cohort was separate from the approximately 730-subject first cohort. The CDR3 contains 13 residues. Germline V gene data show CDR1 as KGHSH and CDR2 as LQKENI. V lost 5 bases and J lost 4, with 11 bases in between. The chain has TRBV18 and TRBJ1-1, with D possibly matching TRBD1 (6 bases). The sample comprised PBMCs. The source is a woman between 18 and 29 years old in good health and CMV-seropositive. The CDR3 reads CASSAQTGTEAFF. The CDR3 DNA reads as TGTGCCAGCTCAGCGCAGACAGGCACTGAAGCTTTCTTT.